This T cell receptor beta chain was retrieved from a study of cytomegalovirus exposure and HLA in healthy donors. Study as a whole: HLA-typed donors were the source of about 90 million unique TCRs held in an early data release.

Study observations and caveats: Common viral pathogens (according to a later analysis) appeared linked to several of the most significant clusters.

Germline V lookup: CDR1 MNHEY, CDR2 SMNVEV (reference sequence). The trim removed 6 bases at V and 4 bases at J, leaving 16 bases unmatched. This CDR3 contains 17 residues. PCR was performed using 60 Vbeta and 13 Jbeta primers. This table comes from immunoSEQ multiplex PCR, and its TCRdb copy is limited to in-frame clones, with some not included. The data hold fewer than 150,000 clones, with about three quarters observed a single time. In regard to this clone: The antigen remains undetermined.

The V call is TRBV27, the J call TRBJ2-3, with 7 bases fitting TRBD1. The TCR sequence derives from a human donor in good health. What was sequenced was PBMCs. The CDR3 loop reads CASSPIGIQGLADTQYF. CDR3 coding DNA: TGTGCCAGCAGCCCCATAGGGATACAGGGGTTGGCAGATACGCAGTATTTT.